This is a list of T cell receptor beta chains from one sample in a study of immunodeficiency. Measured with immunoSEQ multiplex PCR; TCRdb has only the in-frame clones, and not every one. The data hold approximately 2,300 clones, with over 75% observed a single time. The source material was CD4+ T cells from blood. Every receptor here comes from a girl aged 5-17 years with POLD1 deficiency. Both conserved end residues are part of each CDR3. D genes are given only for firm matches. Clone size is not always given. Where it is, it says once, few, many or a class for expanded clones.

TRBV20-1,TRBJ2-5,TRBD2,few,TGCAGTGCTAGTGGACTAGCGGGATCGCAAGAGACCCAGTACTTC,CSASGLAGSQETQYF
TRBV5-6,TRBJ2-3,TRBD2,once,TGTGCCAGCAGCTGGACTAGCGGGAGCCGGGGCACAGATACGCAGTATTTT,CASSWTSGSRGTDTQYF
TRBV9,TRBJ1-1,.,.,TGTGCCAGCAGCGTAGGTCCAGTTCTGAACACTGAAGCTTTCTTT,CASSVGPVLNTEAFF
TRBV10-3,TRBJ2-3,.,.,TGTGCCATCAGTGGGGCCCGCACAGATACGCAGTATTTT,CAISGARTDTQYF
TRBV7-2,TRBJ2-5,TRBD2,.,TGTGCCAGCAGCTTAGAACCTCCCATAGCGGGAGGCGGAAAGACCCAGTACTTC,CASSLEPPIAGGGKTQYF
TRBV18,TRBJ1-3,TRBD1,.,TGTGCCAGCTCACCAGACAGGGGAGGAAACACCATATATTTT,CASSPDRGGNTIYF
TRBV7-9,TRBJ2-7,TRBD2,.,TGTGCCAGCAGCTTAACGGGCGGGAGCGGCTCCTACGAGCAGTACTTC,CASSLTGGSGSYEQYF
TRBV5-4,TRBJ2-2,.,.,TGTGCCAGCAGCTTGAAGAGGGGCACCGGGGAGCTGTTTTTT,CASSLKRGTGELFF
TRBV10-2,TRBJ2-7,TRBD1,.,TGCGCCAGCAACCGAAGGGGGCGCAAGGCCTACGAGCAGTACTTC,CASNRRGRKAYEQYF
TRBV20-1,TRBJ2-3,.,.,TGCAGTGCTAGTACCCACTGGACTGGTTCTAGCACAGATACGCAGTATTTT,CSASTHWTGSSTDTQYF
TRBV9,TRBJ1-2,TRBD1,.,TGTGCCAGCAGCGTGGTGACAGGGCGAGGCTACACCTTC,CASSVVTGRGYTF
TRBV29-1,TRBJ2-3,.,.,TGCAGCGTCCCCAGTTGGCGACACACAGATACGCAGTATTTT,CSVPSWRHTDTQYF
TRBV3-1/TRBV3-2,TRBJ1-3,.,.,TGTGCCAGCAGCCTCGCAGGGGCACCTGGAAACACCATATATTTT,CASSLAGAPGNTIYF
TRBV5-4,TRBJ2-1,TRBD2,once,TGTGCCAGCAGCTTGATGTGGACTAGCGGTAACAATGAGCAGTTCTTC,CASSLMWTSGNNEQFF
TRBV19,TRBJ2-3,.,once,TGTGCCAGTAGGAGCCCCTCGGAGTCGCAGTATTTT,CASRSPSESQYF
TRBV14,TRBJ1-4,.,.,TGTGCCAGCAGCCATTTGGGACCGGGAGGACAGGAAAAACTGTTTTTT,CASSHLGPGGQEKLFF
TRBV24-1,TRBJ2-6,.,.,TGTGCCACCAGTGAAGGCAAGGGATCGACCAACGTCCTGACTTTC,CATSEGKGSTNVLTF
TRBV28,TRBJ2-7,.,.,TGTGCCAGCAGTTTGGGACGGGGCTACGAGCAGTACTTC,CASSLGRGYEQYF
TRBV6-5,TRBJ1-3,TRBD1,.,TGTGCCAGCAGAACAGGGGTTAGCTCTGGAAACACCATATATTTT,CASRTGVSSGNTIYF
TRBV11-3,TRBJ2-7,TRBD2,.,TGTGCCAGCAGCTTAGGGTTGAGCGGGGGCGAGCAGTACTTC,CASSLGLSGGEQYF
TRBV4-2,TRBJ2-5,TRBD2,once,TGTGCCAGCAGCCAAGATGGGCTAGCGGGAAAGCCGTACCAAGAGACCCAGTACTTC,CASSQDGLAGKPYQETQYF
TRBV24-1,TRBJ1-1,.,.,TGTCTAGGGTGGACGAATGTGTTCTCCCACACTGAAGCTTTCTTT,CLGWTNVFSHTEAFF